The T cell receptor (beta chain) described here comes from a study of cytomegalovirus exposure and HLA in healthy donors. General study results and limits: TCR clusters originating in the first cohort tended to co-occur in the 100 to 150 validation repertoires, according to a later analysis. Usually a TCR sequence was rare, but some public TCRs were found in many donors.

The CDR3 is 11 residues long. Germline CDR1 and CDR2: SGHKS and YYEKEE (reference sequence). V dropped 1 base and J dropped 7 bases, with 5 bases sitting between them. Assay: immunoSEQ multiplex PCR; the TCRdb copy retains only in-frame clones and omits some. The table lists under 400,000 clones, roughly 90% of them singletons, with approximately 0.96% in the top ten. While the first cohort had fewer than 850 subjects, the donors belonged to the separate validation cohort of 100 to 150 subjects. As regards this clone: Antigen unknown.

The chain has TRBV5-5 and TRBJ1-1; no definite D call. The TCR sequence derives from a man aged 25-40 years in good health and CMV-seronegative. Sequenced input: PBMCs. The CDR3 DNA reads TGTGCCAGCAGCTTGCTCAGTGAAGCTTTCTTT. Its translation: CASSLLSEAFF. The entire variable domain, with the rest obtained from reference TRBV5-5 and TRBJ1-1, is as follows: DAGVTQSPTHLIKTRGQQVTLRCSPISGHKSVSWYQQVLGQGPQFIFQYYEKEERGRGNFPDRFSARQFPNYSSELNVNALLLGDSALYLCASSLLSEAFFGQGTRLTVV.